This T cell receptor (beta chain) was documented in a study of cytomegalovirus exposure and HLA in healthy donors. Turning to the study itself: An earlier analysis identified 117 million unique TCR beta sequences in approximately 190 million T cells.

13 Jbeta primers and 60 Vbeta primers were used for the PCR. Profiled with immunoSEQ multiplex PCR; TCRdb holds only in-frame clones, not every one. The sample yields roughly 130,000 clones, approximately 86% seen once. The CDR3 totals 16 residues. CDR1 and CDR2 from the germline V gene are LGHNA and YSLEER. Trimming removed 2 bases from V and 7 bases from J, with 17 bases in between. This clone was seen just once. The sequence was obtained from a boy aged 5-17 years in good health and CMV-seronegative. Sequencing input: PBMCs. The chain is built from TRBV4-3 and TRBJ2-2; D is possibly TRBD2 (6 bases). CDR3 DNA sequence: TGCGCCAGCAGCCAAAAGTCCTACCCGGGGGACGGGGAGCTGTTTTTT. Amino acids: CASSQKSYPGDGELFF.